A selection of T cell receptor beta chains follows, all from one sample in a study of T cell clonotyping in hematopoietic cell transplantation. Repertoires were generated with immunoSEQ multiplex PCR, while TCRdb's copy carries only in-frame clones and drops some. The sample consists of 5,500 to 7,000 clones, under 95% of them appearing once. The starting material was peripheral blood mononuclear cells, obtained 100 days after allogeneic stem cell transplant. These receptors were collected from a female patient aged 50-59 years who had an allogeneic stem cell transplant from a related donor, so the T cells may come from the graft donor. Some clones in this sample may be carry-over from other donors' samples. Both conserved end residues are part of each CDR3. The order of the fields is J gene, CDR3 length, clone size, V gene, D gene, CDR3 protein, CDR3 DNA. The D gene is left open where the match is weak. Not all rows give a size; the values are once, few, many and, for expanded clones, a class.

TRBJ1-1 | 14 | NA | TRBV5-6 | NA | CASSLAAVWAEAFF | TGTGCCAGCAGCTTGGCTGCGGTCTGGGCTGAAGCTTTCTTT
TRBJ2-3 | 13 | NA | TRBV29-1 | TRBD2 | CSVGTSGADTQYF | TGCAGCGTCGGGACTAGCGGCGCAGATACGCAGTATTTT
TRBJ1-2 | 17 | NA | TRBV5-1 | TRBD1 | CASSLASTGGAVGGYTF | TGCGCCAGCAGCTTGGCGTCCACAGGGGGCGCGGTAGGGGGCTACACCTTC
TRBJ1-5 | 12 | few | TRBV19 | NA | CASSIGIQPQHF | TGTGCCAGTAGTATAGGGATTCAGCCCCAGCATTTT
TRBJ2-3 | 14 | NA | TRBV11-2 | NA | CASQTGPSTDTQYF | TGTGCCTCACAAACAGGTCCTAGCACAGATACGCAGTATTTT
TRBJ2-3 | 15 | NA | TRBV4-3 | NA | CASSPRGSVEDTQYF | TGCGCCAGCAGCCCCCGTGGTAGCGTCGAAGATACGCAGTATTTT
TRBJ1-6 | 13 | NA | TRBV6-5 | NA | CASSYSTSGVLHF | TGTGCCAGCAGTTACTCTACCAGCGGGGTCCTCCACTTT
TRBJ2-1 | 13 | NA | TRBV11-2 | NA | CASSPRDGNEQFF | TGTGCCAGCAGCCCTAGGGATGGGAATGAGCAGTTCTTC
TRBJ1-6 | 15 | NA | TRBV18 | NA | CASSPNPGHNSPLHF | TGTGCCAGCTCACCGAATCCGGGACACAATTCACCCCTCCACTTT
TRBJ1-1 | 15 | NA | TRBV4-3 | NA | CASRRNRASNTEAFF | TGCGCCAGCAGAAGGAACCGGGCCTCGAACACTGAAGCTTTCTTT
TRBJ2-1 | 11 | NA | TRBV20-1 | NA | CSEAGSNEQFF | TGCAGTGAAGCAGGGTCCAATGAGCAGTTCTTC
TRBJ2-2 | 11 | NA | TRBV6-1 | NA | CASSRPGELFF | TGTGCCAGCAGTAGGCCCGGGGAGCTGTTTTTT
TRBJ1-1 | 14 | NA | TRBV6-5 | NA | CASSYSDLSTEAFF | TGTGCCAGCAGTTACAGTGACCTGTCGACTGAAGCTTTCTTT
TRBJ2-2 | 15 | NA | TRBV5-4 | NA | CASNSDSMNTGELFF | TGTGCCAGCAACTCTGACAGCATGAACACCGGGGAGCTGTTTTTT
TRBJ1-3 | 14 | NA | TRBV19 | NA | CASSRSSSGNTIYF | TGTGCCAGTAGTAGGAGCTCCTCTGGAAACACCATATATTTT
TRBJ1-1 | 12 | once | TRBV18 | NA | CASSAPMARAFF | TGTGCCAGCTCAGCACCCATGGCAAGGGCTTTCTTT
TRBJ2-5 | 16 | once | TRBV28 | TRBD2 | CASSPLGLATKETQYF | TGTGCCAGCAGTCCCCTGGGACTAGCGACCAAAGAGACCCAGTACTTC
TRBJ2-7 | 14 | NA | TRBV5-4 | TRBD1 | CASSRAGTGGEQYF | TGTGCCAGCAGCCGAGCCGGGACAGGGGGCGAGCAGTACTTC
TRBJ2-7 | 17 | NA | TRBV2 | NA | CASSRLQQGSFSYEQYF | TGTGCCAGCAGCAGACTCCAACAGGGCTCGTTCTCCTACGAGCAGTACTTC
TRBJ1-2 | 16 | NA | TRBV9 | NA | CASSGTGGQSNYGYTF | TGTGCCAGCAGCGGAACGGGGGGACAATCTAACTATGGCTACACCTTC
TRBJ2-7 | 14 | few | TRBV7-6 | NA | CASSLASAAYEQYF | TGTGCCAGCAGCTTAGCGTCGGCGGCCTACGAGCAGTACTTC
TRBJ2-7 | 12 | NA | TRBV29-1 | TRBD2 | CSATRTSSEQYF | TGCAGCGCCACACGGACTAGCTCCGAGCAGTACTTC
TRBJ1-5 | 13 | NA | TRBV6-5 | NA | CASSDQGSLWGHF | TGTGCCAGCAGTGATCAGGGTTCTCTGTGGGGGCATTTT
TRBJ2-7 | 14 | NA | TRBV6-5 | NA | CASSDRAQGYEQYF | TGTGCCAGCAGCGACCGGGCCCAGGGCTACGAGCAGTACTTC
TRBJ2-3 | 17 | NA | TRBV30 | TRBD2 | CAWSVHRAGGSTDTQYF | TGTGCCTGGAGTGTACACCGAGCGGGGGGGAGCACAGATACGCAGTATTTT
TRBJ1-1 | 16 | NA | TRBV11-2 | NA | CASSLVPIEDSNKAFF | TGTGCCAGCAGCTTAGTACCAATCGAGGACTCGAATAAAGCTTTCTTT
TRBJ1-1 | 13 | NA | TRBV29-1 | TRBD1 | CSVRGLLDTEAFF | TGCAGCGTAAGGGGGCTTCTAGATACTGAAGCTTTCTTT
TRBJ1-3 | 13 | NA | TRBV30 | NA | CATPGRSGNTIYF | TGTGCGACTCCAGGGAGGAGTGGAAACACCATATATTTT
TRBJ2-1 | 13 | medium-sized | TRBV5-5 | TRBD2 | CASWTSGLDEQFF | TGTGCCAGCTGGACTAGCGGGCTTGATGAGCAGTTCTTC
TRBJ2-3 | 13 | few | TRBV27 | NA | CASSSQGGDTQYF | TGTGCCAGCAGTTCCCAGGGGGGCGATACGCAGTATTTT
TRBJ1-5 | 15 | NA | TRBV2 | NA | CASSSGTGSNQPQHF | TGTGCCAGCAGTTCCGGAACAGGGAGCAACCAGCCCCAGCATTTT
TRBJ2-3 | 16 | NA | TRBV11-2 | NA | CASSLDSRGGTDTQYF | TGTGCCAGCAGCTTAGATAGCAGGGGGGGAACAGATACGCAGTATTTT
TRBJ2-1 | 15 | NA | TRBV5-1 | NA | CASSLVAASYNEQFF | TGCGCCAGCAGCTTGGTAGCGGCGAGCTACAATGAGCAGTTCTTC
TRBJ1-5 | 17 | NA | TRBV4-2 | NA | CASSPRGGGEGNQPQHF | TGTGCCAGCAGCCCGAGGGGTGGGGGAGAGGGCAATCAGCCCCAGCATTTT
TRBJ1-1 | 12 | NA | TRBV4-1 | NA | CASSQAYAEAFF | TGCGCCAGCAGCCAAGCTTATGCTGAAGCTTTCTTT
TRBJ1-3 | 15 | few | TRBV6-5 | NA | CASSYSKGSGNTIYF | TGTGCCAGCAGTTACTCGAAAGGGTCCGGAAACACCATATATTTT
TRBJ1-4 | 17 | NA | TRBV27 | NA | CASSPREYRFTNEKLFF | TGTGCCAGCAGTCCCCGAGAATACAGGTTCACTAATGAAAAACTGTTTTTT
TRBJ1-2 | 13 | NA | TRBV7-2 | NA | CASSLGSGYGYTF | TGTGCCAGCAGCTTAGGAAGCGGCTATGGCTACACCTTC
TRBJ2-7 | 16 | NA | TRBV28 | TRBD2 | CASSGLAGNGPYEQYF | TGTGCCAGCAGTGGGCTAGCGGGAAACGGCCCCTACGAGCAGTACTTC
TRBJ1-1 | 13 | NA | TRBV6-1 | NA | CASAGHDNTEAFF | TGTGCCAGCGCTGGACACGACAACACTGAAGCTTTCTTT
TRBJ2-1 | 13 | NA | TRBV28 | TRBD1 | CASSSGTDNEQFF | TGTGCCAGCAGTTCAGGGACAGACAATGAGCAGTTCTTC
TRBJ2-7 | 15 | NA | TRBV4-1 | NA | CASSQDVLLGYEQYF | TGCGCCAGCAGCCAAGATGTACTGCTGGGGTACGAGCAGTACTTC
TRBJ2-1 | 14 | once | TRBV10-1 | NA | CASSGRRTDNEQFF | TGCGCCAGCAGTGGTCGGCGAACCGACAATGAGCAGTTCTTC
TRBJ1-2 | 13 | NA | TRBV29-1 | NA | CSTPQGTNYGYTF | TGCAGCACTCCTCAGGGGACCAACTATGGCTACACCTTC
TRBJ1-2 | 11 | NA | TRBV30 | NA | CAWSVRYGYTF | TGTGCCTGGAGTGTACGATATGGCTACACCTTC
TRBJ1-2 | 15 | NA | TRBV19 | TRBD1 | CASSTRQGFNYGYTF | TGTGCCAGTAGTACCCGACAGGGTTTTAACTATGGCTACACCTTC
TRBJ2-2 | 14 | NA | TRBV19 | NA | CASSIGQRTGELFF | TGTGCCAGTAGTATTGGGCAGCGCACCGGGGAGCTGTTTTTT
TRBJ2-3 | 19 | NA | TRBV11-2 | TRBD2 | CASSLNPGTSGIYTDTQYF | TGTGCCAGCAGCTTAAACCCCGGGACTAGCGGAATATACACAGATACGCAGTATTTT
TRBJ1-1 | 15 | NA | TRBV5-4 | TRBD1 | CASSFIDRGNTEAFF | TGTGCCAGCAGCTTCATCGACAGGGGAAACACTGAAGCTTTCTTT
TRBJ2-7 | 14 | few | TRBV6-5 | TRBD1 | CASSLIGTGAEQYF | TGTGCCAGCAGCCTTATCGGGACAGGGGCCGAGCAGTACTTC
TRBJ1-1 | 15 | once | TRBV2 | TRBD1 | CASRGRDSRFTEAFF | TGTGCCAGCAGGGGCCGGGACAGTCGTTTTACTGAAGCTTTCTTT
TRBJ1-5 | 13 | NA | TRBV30 | NA | CAWGTTYNQPQHF | TGTGCCTGGGGGACTACCTACAATCAGCCCCAGCATTTT
TRBJ1-6 | 14 | NA | TRBV7-2 | NA | CASRTGASSSPLHF | TGTGCCAGCAGAACCGGGGCTAGCAGTTCACCCCTCCACTTT